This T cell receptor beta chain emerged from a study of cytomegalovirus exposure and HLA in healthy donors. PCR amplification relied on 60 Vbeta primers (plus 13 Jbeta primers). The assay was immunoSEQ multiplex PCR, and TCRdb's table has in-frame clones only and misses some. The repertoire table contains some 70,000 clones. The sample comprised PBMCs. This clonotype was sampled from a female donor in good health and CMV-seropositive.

In nucleotides, the CDR3 is TGTGCCTTCCGGGACAGGGGGGTTTATAGCAATCAGCCCCAGCATTTT. Its translation is CAFRDRGVYSNQPQHF. The chain combines TRBV10-3 with TRBJ1-5; 11 nucleotides line up with TRBD1. Germline V gene lookup returns CDR1 ENHRY and CDR2 SYGVKD. The CDR3 runs to 16 residues. J gave up 0 bases and V 11 bases, and 9 bases lay outside the gene matches.